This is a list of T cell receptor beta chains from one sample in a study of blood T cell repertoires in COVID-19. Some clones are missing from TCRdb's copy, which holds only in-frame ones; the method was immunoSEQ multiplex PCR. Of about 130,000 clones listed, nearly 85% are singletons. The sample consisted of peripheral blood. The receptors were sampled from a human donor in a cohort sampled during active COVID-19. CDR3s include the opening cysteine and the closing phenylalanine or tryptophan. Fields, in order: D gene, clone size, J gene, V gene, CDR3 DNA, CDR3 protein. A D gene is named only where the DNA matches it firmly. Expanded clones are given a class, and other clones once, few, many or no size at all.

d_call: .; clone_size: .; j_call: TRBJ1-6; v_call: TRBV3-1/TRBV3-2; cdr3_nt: TGTGCCAGCAGCCAAGGTCAGGTCGATAATTCACCCCTCCACTTT; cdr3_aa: CASSQGQVDNSPLHF
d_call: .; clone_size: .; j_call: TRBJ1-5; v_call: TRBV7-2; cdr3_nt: TGTGCCAGCAGCCTTCTCAATCAGCCCCAGCATTTT; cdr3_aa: CASSLLNQPQHF
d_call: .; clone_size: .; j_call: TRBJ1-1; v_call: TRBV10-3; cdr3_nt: TGTGCCATCAGCCTTACAGGGAAGAACACTGAAGCTTTCTTT; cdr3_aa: CAISLTGKNTEAFF
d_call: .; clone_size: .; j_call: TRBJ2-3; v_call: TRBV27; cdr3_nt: TGTGCCAGCAGTTTAAACAGGGTCACAGATACGCAGTATTTT; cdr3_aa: CASSLNRVTDTQYF
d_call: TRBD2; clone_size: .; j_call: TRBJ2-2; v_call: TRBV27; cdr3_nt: TGTGCCAGCAGCCTTAGAGCCACTGGAGCGGGATTGAGCGGGGAGCTGTTTTTT; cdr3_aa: CASSLRATGAGLSGELFF
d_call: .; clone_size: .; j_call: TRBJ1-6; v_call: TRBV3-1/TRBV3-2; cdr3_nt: TGTGCCAGCAGCCTTCCGGATTCACCCCTCCACTTT; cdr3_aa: CASSLPDSPLHF
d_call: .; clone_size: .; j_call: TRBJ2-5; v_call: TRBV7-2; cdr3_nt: TGTGCCAGCAGCTTAGCCAGTTTAGCGGCGGAGACCCAGTACTTC; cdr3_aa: CASSLASLAAETQYF
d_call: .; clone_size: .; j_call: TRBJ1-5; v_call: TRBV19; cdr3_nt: TGTGCCAGTAGTATGGACAGAGTTCAGCCCCAGCATTTT; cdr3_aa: CASSMDRVQPQHF
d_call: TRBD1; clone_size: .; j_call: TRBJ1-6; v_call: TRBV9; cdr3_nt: TGTGCCAGCAGCAGGTGGACAGGGTTTAATTCACCCCTCCACTTT; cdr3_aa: CASSRWTGFNSPLHF
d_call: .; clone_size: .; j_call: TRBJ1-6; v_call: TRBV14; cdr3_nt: TGTGCCAGCAGCCAACGACCGGACACCTCAGGACCCCTCCACTTT; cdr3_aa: CASSQRPDTSGPLHF
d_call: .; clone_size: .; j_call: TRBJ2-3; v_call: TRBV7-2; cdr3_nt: TGTGCCAGCAGCTTAGACCGCTGGGGAGTCACAGATACGCAGTATTTT; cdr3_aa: CASSLDRWGVTDTQYF
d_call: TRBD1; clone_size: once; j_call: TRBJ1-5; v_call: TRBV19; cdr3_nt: TGTGCCAGTAGCATCCGGGGACAGGGTATGGGTAGCAATCAGCCCCAGCATTTT; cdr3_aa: CASSIRGQGMGSNQPQHF
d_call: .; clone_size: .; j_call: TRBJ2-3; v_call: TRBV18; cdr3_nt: TGTGCCAGCTCACTCCGACCTAGCGATACGCAGTATTTT; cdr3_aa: CASSLRPSDTQYF
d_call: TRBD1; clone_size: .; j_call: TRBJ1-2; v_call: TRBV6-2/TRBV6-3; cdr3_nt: TGTGCCAGCAGTATGGACAGGCGAAGCTATGGCTACACCTTC; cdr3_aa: CASSMDRRSYGYTF
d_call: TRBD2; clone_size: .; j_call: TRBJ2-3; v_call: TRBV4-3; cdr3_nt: TGCGCCAGCAGCCAACTAGCGGGGCACACAGATACGCAGTATTTT; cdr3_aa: CASSQLAGHTDTQYF
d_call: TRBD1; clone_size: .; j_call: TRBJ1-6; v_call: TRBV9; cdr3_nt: TGTGCCAGCAGAGGGACAGGGAAGAATTCACCCCTCCACTTT; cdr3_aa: CASRGTGKNSPLHF
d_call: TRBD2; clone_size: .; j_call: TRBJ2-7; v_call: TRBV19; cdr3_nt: TGTGCCAGTAGTATAGATAATACGGGGGGAACTGAGCAGTACTTC; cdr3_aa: CASSIDNTGGTEQYF
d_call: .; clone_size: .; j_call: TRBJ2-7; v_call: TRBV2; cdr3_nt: TGTGCCAGCAGTTTGAGTGGGGCGGAATTCTACGAGCAGTACTTC; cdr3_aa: CASSLSGAEFYEQYF
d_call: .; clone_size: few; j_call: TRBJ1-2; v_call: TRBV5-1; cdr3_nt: TGCGCCAGCAGCTTACAGGGTGACTATGGCTACACCTTC; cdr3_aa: CASSLQGDYGYTF
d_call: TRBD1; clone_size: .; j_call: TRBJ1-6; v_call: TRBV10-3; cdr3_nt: TGTGCCATCGGAACAGGGGGCGACTCACCCCTCCACTTT; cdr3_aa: CAIGTGGDSPLHF
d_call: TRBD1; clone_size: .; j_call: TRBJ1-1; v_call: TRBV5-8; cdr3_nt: TGTGCCAGCAGCTTGAACCGTGGGACAGGGGCGACGAGCACTGAAGCTTTCTTT; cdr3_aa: CASSLNRGTGATSTEAFF
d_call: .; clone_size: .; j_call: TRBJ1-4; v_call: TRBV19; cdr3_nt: TGTGCCAGTAGTAAGCAGGAATCAATTGGGGAAAAACTGTTTTTT; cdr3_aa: CASSKQESIGEKLFF
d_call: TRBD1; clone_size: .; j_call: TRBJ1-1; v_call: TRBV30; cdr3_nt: TGTGCCTGGAGCAGGGGGCCGACTGAAGCTTTCTTT; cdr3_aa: CAWSRGPTEAFF
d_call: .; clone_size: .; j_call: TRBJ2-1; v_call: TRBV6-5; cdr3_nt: TGTGCCAGCAGTCCTGCGGGAAGTTCCTACAATGAGCAGTTCTTC; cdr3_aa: CASSPAGSSYNEQFF
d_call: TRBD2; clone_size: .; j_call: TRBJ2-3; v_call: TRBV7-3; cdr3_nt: TGTGCCAGCAGCTTATTGGGGAGGGCCACCGCAGATACGCAGTATTTT; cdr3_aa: CASSLLGRATADTQYF
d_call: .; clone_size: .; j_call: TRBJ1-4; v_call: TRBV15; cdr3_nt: TGTGCCACCAGCAGAGCTATTTCTAGACGAAATGAAAAACTGTTTTTT; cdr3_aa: CATSRAISRRNEKLFF
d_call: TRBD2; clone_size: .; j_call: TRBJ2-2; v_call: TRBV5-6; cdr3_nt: TGTGCCAGCAGCTTAGGCGGGGGGTACACCGGGGAGCTGTTTTTT; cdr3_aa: CASSLGGGYTGELFF
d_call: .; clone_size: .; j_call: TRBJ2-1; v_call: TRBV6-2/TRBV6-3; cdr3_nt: TGTGCCAGCAGTTATTACAGATACAATGAGCAGTTCTTC; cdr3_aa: CASSYYRYNEQFF
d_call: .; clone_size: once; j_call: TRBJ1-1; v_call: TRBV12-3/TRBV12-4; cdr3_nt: TGTGCCAGCAGTCGCTGGCAGGCTGAAGCTTTCTTT; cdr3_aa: CASSRWQAEAFF
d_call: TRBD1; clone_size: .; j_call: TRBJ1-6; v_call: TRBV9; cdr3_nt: TGTGCCAGCAGCGGGACAGGGAGGAGGAATTCACCCCTCCACTTT; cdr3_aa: CASSGTGRRNSPLHF
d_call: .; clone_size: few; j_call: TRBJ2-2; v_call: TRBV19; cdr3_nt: TGTGCCAGTAGTTACGAACTACAGGGCAGGGGCGGGGAGCTGTTTTTT; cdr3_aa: CASSYELQGRGGELFF
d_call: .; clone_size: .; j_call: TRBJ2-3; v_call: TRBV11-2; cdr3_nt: TGTGCCAGCAGCGCCCTATGGGGGGGGCGCGATACGCAGTATTTT; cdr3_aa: CASSALWGGRDTQYF
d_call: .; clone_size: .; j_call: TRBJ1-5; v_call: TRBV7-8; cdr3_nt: TGTGCCAGCAGCTTTAGTAAGGGAGATCAGCCCCAGCATTTT; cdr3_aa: CASSFSKGDQPQHF
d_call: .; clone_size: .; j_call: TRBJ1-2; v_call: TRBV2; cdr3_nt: TGTGCCAGCACCACAACGGGGGTGAAAGGCTACACCTTC; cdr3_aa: CASTTTGVKGYTF
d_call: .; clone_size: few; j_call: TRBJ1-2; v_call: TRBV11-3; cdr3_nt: TGTGCCAGCAGCCGAGATCCCTCGGGCTATGGCTACACCTTC; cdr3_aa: CASSRDPSGYGYTF
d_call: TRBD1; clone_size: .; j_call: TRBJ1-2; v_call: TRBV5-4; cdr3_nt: TGTGCCAGCAGCGTGGACAGGTCCTATGGCTACACCTTC; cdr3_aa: CASSVDRSYGYTF
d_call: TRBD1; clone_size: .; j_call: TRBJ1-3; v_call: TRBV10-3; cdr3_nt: TGTGCCATCAGTCCGGGACAGGGCCTGACGAAGAGCTCTGGAAACACCATATATTTT; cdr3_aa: CAISPGQGLTKSSGNTIYF
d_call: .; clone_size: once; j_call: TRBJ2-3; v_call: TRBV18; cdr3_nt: TGTGCCAGCTCACCACGCGGCAGCCCCACCGATACGCAGTATTTT; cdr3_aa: CASSPRGSPTDTQYF
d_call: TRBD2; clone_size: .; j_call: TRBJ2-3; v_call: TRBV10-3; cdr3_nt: TGTGCCATCAGTGAAGCGGGAGGTGCAGATACGCAGTATTTT; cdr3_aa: CAISEAGGADTQYF
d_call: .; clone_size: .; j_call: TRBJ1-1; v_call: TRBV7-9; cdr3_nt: TGTGCCAGCAGTAGAGCCGTGGTGGAAGCTTTCTTT; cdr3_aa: CASSRAVVEAFF
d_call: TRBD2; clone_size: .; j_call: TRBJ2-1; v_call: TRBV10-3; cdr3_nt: TGTGCCATCAGTGCCGGGACTAGCGGGAGGCGTTACAATGAGCAGTTCTTC; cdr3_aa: CAISAGTSGRRYNEQFF
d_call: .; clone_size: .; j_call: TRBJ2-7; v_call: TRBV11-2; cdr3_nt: TGTGCCAGCAGCTTAGGCAGGGTCTCCTACGAGCAGTACTTC; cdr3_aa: CASSLGRVSYEQYF
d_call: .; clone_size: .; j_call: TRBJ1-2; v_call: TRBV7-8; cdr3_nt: TGTGCCAGCAGCAGGGACATCATATATGGCTACACCTTC; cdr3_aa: CASSRDIIYGYTF
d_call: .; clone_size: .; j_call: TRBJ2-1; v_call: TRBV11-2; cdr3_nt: TGTGCCAGCAGCTTAGCTTCGGGGGTGGTCTACAATGAGCAGTTCTTC; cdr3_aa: CASSLASGVVYNEQFF
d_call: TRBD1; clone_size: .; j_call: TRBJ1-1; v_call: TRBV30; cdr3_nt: TGTGCCTGGGACAGGGGACCGAGTACTGAAGCTTTCTTT; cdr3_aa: CAWDRGPSTEAFF
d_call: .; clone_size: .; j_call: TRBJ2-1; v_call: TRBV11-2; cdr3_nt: TGTGCCAGCAGCTTCGCTCGCAGGTACAATGAGCAGTTCTTC; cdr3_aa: CASSFARRYNEQFF
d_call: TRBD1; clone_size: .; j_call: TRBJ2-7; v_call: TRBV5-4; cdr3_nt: TGTGCCAGCAGCTTGGAACAGGGGCCTTACGAGCAGTACTTC; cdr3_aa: CASSLEQGPYEQYF
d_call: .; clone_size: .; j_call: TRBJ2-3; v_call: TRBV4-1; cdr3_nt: TGCGCCAGCAGCCAAAATGAACGGAGCTATACGCAGTATTTT; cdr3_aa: CASSQNERSYTQYF